The next 19 T cell receptor beta chains were all read from a single sample in a study of blood T cell repertoires in COVID-19. The table came from immunoSEQ multiplex PCR; TCRdb's copy has only in-frame clones and leaves some out. The table shows 130,000 to 150,000 clones, with 84% occurring only once. Sequenced sample: PBMCs or T cells enriched from blood (not recorded which). The receptors originated from a woman aged 45 to 65 who had been exposed to COVID-19.

This clone was observed a single time. The chain links TRBV10-3 to TRBJ2-1; 12 bases are shared with TRBD2. CDR1 is ENHRY and CDR2 is SYGVKD in the germline V gene. The CDR3 is 14 residues long. After removal of 8 bases from V and 6 bases from J, the junction contained 5 bases not matched to a gene. Here the CDR3 DNA reads TGTGCCATCGGCCTAGCGGGAGGGTCCAATGAGCAGTTCTTC. This translates into CAIGLAGGSNEQFF.

The rearrangement joins TRBV7-9 to TRBJ1-2; D call uncertain. The V gene's germline CDR1 is SEHNR and CDR2 FQNEAQ (reference sequence). The V end was cut by 3 bases, the J end by 8 bases, with 13 bases between. CDR3 length: 13 amino acids. The CDR3 loop reads CASSFFSQSGYTF. The CDR3 DNA is TGTGCCAGCAGCTTTTTTTCACAGAGCGGCTACACCTTC.

This chain uses TRBV6-5 with TRBJ2-1; D may be TRBD1 (6 bases). V was shortened by 6 bases and J by 1 base, with 13 bases between the two germline ends. The germline V gene has CDR1 MNHEY and CDR2 SVGAGI. CDR3 length equals 15 residues. The CDR3 here is CASSKDRRSYNEQFF. The CDR3 region has the DNA TGTGCCAGCAGCAAGGACAGAAGGTCCTACAATGAGCAGTTCTTC.

The chain combines TRBV7-2 with TRBJ1-1, with TRBD1 identical over 7 bases. This CDR3 region has 13 residues. Germline V gene data show CDR1 as SGHTA and CDR2 as FQGNSA. V lost 5 bases, J lost 9 bases, and 9 bases stayed unmatched. The CDR3 DNA reads TGTGCCAGCAGCGCGGACAGGTCATTTAAAGCTTTCTTT. Protein: CASSADRSFKAFF.

This clone was detected only once. The genes are TRBV27 and TRBJ1-3; TRBD1 agrees at 11 bases. Germline trimming cut 2 bases from V and 4 bases from J; bases unmatched to any gene: 4. Germline lookup yields CDR1 MNHEY and CDR2 SMNVEV (reference sequence). The CDR3 contains 16 residues. CDR3 in amino acids: CASSLVGQGAGNTIYF. CDR3 coding DNA: TGTGCCAGCAGTTTAGTTGGACAGGGGGCCGGAAACACCATATATTTT.

J is TRBJ2-2 and V is TRBV29-1; TRBD1 matches 9 bases. Unmatched junction bases numbered 6, after V lost 6 bases and J lost 4 bases. CDR3 size: 14 residues. The V gene's germline CDR1 is SQVTM and CDR2 ANQGSEA. Written as DNA, the CDR3 is TGCAGCGTACAGGGGGCGTTCGGCACCGGGGAGCTGTTTTTT. This gives the protein CSVQGAFGTGELFF.

The chain uses TRBV2 and TRBJ1-6; 9 bases fit TRBD1. This CDR3 has 13 residues. Germline lookup yields CDR1 SNHLY and CDR2 FYNNEI. This chain's CDR3 is CAAGDRENSPLHF. The CDR3 DNA reads TGTGCGGCGGGGGACAGGGAAAATTCACCCCTCCACTTT.

This sequence joins TRBV19 and TRBJ2-2, with TRBD2 matching 14 bases. The V gene's germline CDR1 is LNHDA and CDR2 SQIVND (reference sequence). This CDR3 is 18 amino acids long. Germline trimming cut 5 bases from V and 0 bases from J; bases unmatched to any gene: 5. The CDR3 protein is CASSETSGRAANTGELFF. The CDR3 DNA reads as TGTGCCAGTAGTGAGACTAGCGGGAGGGCGGCGAACACCGGGGAGCTGTTTTTT.

The V gene is TRBV7-9, the J gene TRBJ1-5; a possible D gene is TRBD1 (5 bases). The CDR3 contains 14 residues. Germline loops: CDR1 SEHNR, CDR2 FQNEAQ (reference sequence). Trimming removed 4 bases at V and 4 bases at J, with 11 bases between. This CDR3 reads CASSSATVNQPQHF. CDR3 bases: TGTGCCAGCAGCTCCGCGACAGTTAATCAGCCCCAGCATTTT.

This sequence joins TRBV5-6 and TRBJ2-1; 10 bases are shared with TRBD1. Germline-derived CDR1 and CDR2 are SGHDT and YYEEEE. With 3 bases clipped from V and 2 bases from J, the junction kept 2 bases outside the gene matches. There are 15 residues in the CDR3. The CDR3 nucleotides read TGTGCCAGCAGCTGGACAGGGGGGACCTACAATGAGCAGTTCTTC. Its protein product is CASSWTGGTYNEQFF.

This chain links TRBV12-5 with TRBJ2-3, with unresolved D. This CDR3 region has 12 residues. Germline CDR1 reads LGHNT; CDR2 reads FRNRAP. Trimming shortened V by 5 bases and J by 2 bases, and 5 bases separated the two germline ends. In DNA form, the CDR3 reads TGTGCTAGTGGTCCAAACACAGATACGCAGTATTTT. Protein sequence: CASGPNTDTQYF.

This chain uses TRBV18 with TRBJ2-2; TRBD1 aligns across 8 bases. Trimming removed 3 bases from V and 6 bases from J; junction bases left unmatched: 12. CDR1 KGHSH and CDR2 LQKENI come from the germline V gene. This CDR3 has 17 residues. This chain's CDR3 is CASSPSLRQGAPGELFF. The CDR3, as DNA: TGTGCCAGCTCACCGAGTCTACGGCAGGGGGCTCCCGGGGAGCTGTTTTTT.

The rearrangement uses TRBV6-5 and TRBJ2-7, with TRBD1 identical over 7 bases. This CDR3 contains 14 residues. Germline CDR1 MNHEY, CDR2 SVGAGI. V was pared by 6 bases and J by 3 bases, with 8 bases of the junction left unmatched. The CDR3: CASRTPGQLYEQYF. CDR3 DNA sequence: TGTGCCAGCAGGACCCCGGGACAGCTCTACGAGCAGTACTTC.

The chain combines TRBV6-5 with TRBJ2-3; unclear D gene. The CDR3 covers 12 residues. CDR1 is MNHEY and CDR2 is SVGAGI in the germline V gene. V gave up 2 bases and J gave up 6 bases, with 6 bases separating them. In DNA, the CDR3 is TGTGCCAGCAGTTACGGCCAGGATACGCAGTATTTT. It yields the protein CASSYGQDTQYF.

This chain links TRBV3-1 (or the pseudogene TRBV3-2) with TRBJ2-7; TRBD2 is a possible D gene (5 bases). This CDR3 region has 15 residues. V lost 5 bases, J lost 6 bases, and 20 bases lay in between. Germline CDR1 is LGHDT and CDR2 is YNNKEL (reference sequence). The CDR3 sequence is CASSVSGIGRSEQYF. The CDR3 DNA sequence: TGTGCCAGCAGCGTTTCCGGGATTGGGCGTTCCGAGCAGTACTTC.

CDR3 nucleotide sequence: TGTGCCAGCAGAGGGACTAGCTTGTACGAGCAGTACTTC. Encoded protein: CASRGTSLYEQYF. The V gene is TRBV6-6, the J gene TRBJ2-7; 9 bases are a match to TRBD2. With V trimmed by 6 bases and J by 4 bases, 4 bases remained unmatched. Germline CDR1 reads MNHNY; CDR2 reads SVGAGI (reference sequence). There are 13 residues in the CDR3.

The chain couples TRBV7-2 to TRBJ1-2, with D unclear. Germline V CDR1 and CDR2: SGHTA, FQGNSA. This CDR3 region has 15 residues. V lost 1 base and J 1 base, leaving 10 bases between the germline ends. In nucleotides, the CDR3 is TGTGCCAGCAGCTTAGACACGGGAGGTAACTATGGCTACACCTTC. Encoded protein: CASSLDTGGNYGYTF.

V gene TRBV7-2 combines with J gene TRBJ1-4; perhaps TRBD1 as D (6 bases). CDR3 length: 16 amino acids. V lost 5 bases to trimming and J lost 5 bases, with 18 bases between them. Per germline, CDR1 SGHTA and CDR2 FQGNSA. CDR3 sequence: CASSTTGPLGNEKLFF. The CDR3 DNA sequence: TGTGCCAGCAGCACCACAGGGCCATTAGGAAATGAAAAACTGTTTTTT. Full variable domain (rest looked up from reference TRBV7-2 and TRBJ1-4): GAGVSQSPSNKVTEKGKDVELRCDPISGHTALYWYRQSLGQGLEFLIYFQGNSAPDKSGLPSDRFSAERTGGSVSTLTIQRTQQEDSAVYLCASSTTGPLGNEKLFFGSGTQLSVL.

The chain employs TRBV7-3 and TRBJ2-1; 13 bases agree with TRBD2. This CDR3 is built from 15 residues. J gave up 7 bases and V 5 bases, and 5 bases lay outside the gene matches. The germline CDR1 and CDR2 sequences are SGHTA and FQGTGA. In DNA, the CDR3 is TGTGCCAGCAGCCGGGGACTAGCGGGATTGAATGAGCAGTTCTTC. Its translation: CASSRGLAGLNEQFF.